Shown below are 2 T cell receptor beta chains from a single sample sequenced in a study of human T cells and chemical hapten exposure. One entry per CDR3 protein results from TCRdb running MiXCR on the RACE reads. The sample holds about 90,000 distinct CDR3 sequences, roughly 10% seen once. The time point here: patch test 3, about 24 weeks after DPC sensitization. Treatment in this sample: therapeutic diphenylcyclopropenone sensitization with weekly scalp DPC. Sequenced material: whole blood, taken in connection with sensitization to the hapten diphenylcyclopropenone (DPC). These receptors all come from a woman aged 25-40 years with alopecia areata. Some clones in this sample may be carry-over from other donors' samples.

This clonotype appeared many times. The chain carries TRBV6-5 and TRBJ1-1; D ambiguous. Trimming took 0 bases from V and 3 from J, leaving 11 bases between them. This CDR3 is built from 15 residues. Germline V gene lookup returns CDR1 MNHEY and CDR2 SVGAGI. The CDR3: CASSYSRLPDTEAFF. The DNA for the CDR3 is TGTGCCAGCAGTTACTCGCGACTTCCAGACACTGAAGCTTTCTTT.

The chain links TRBV20-1 to TRBJ2-7; D not resolved. Germline CDR1 reads DFQATT; CDR2 reads SNEGSKA (reference sequence). Deletions cut 3 bases from V and 2 bases from J, with 14 bases between. This CDR3 comprises 14 residues. The CDR3 sequence is CSARNQDRPYEQYF. CDR3 nucleotide sequence: TGCAGTGCTAGGAACCAGGATCGGCCCTACGAGCAGTACTTC.